This TCR beta chain was recovered during a study of beta chain features in type 1 diabetes. Every bit of the isolated RNA underwent reverse transcription, so sequencing read expressed TCRB transcripts. Assay used: immunoSEQ multiplex PCR; TCRdb lists only in-frame clones, some missing. The sample records hundreds of thousands of clones, 6.5% to 10% being singletons. V lost 6 bases, J lost 4 bases, and 15 bases lay in between. The CDR3 is made up of 14 amino acids. Germline V CDR1 and CDR2: SNHLY, FYNNEI. CD4+ cells of the naive, central memory, regulatory and stem cell-like memory types were sorted via CD45RO/CCR7/CD25/CD127/CD95/CD27. The sample holds a few counts of this clone.

This clonotype was sampled from a woman aged 18-30 years in good health. Input material: central memory CD4+ T cells from blood. The V and J genes are TRBV2 and TRBJ1-2; a weak D match, TRBD1 (5 bases). Here the CDR3 DNA reads TGTGCCAGCAGCGGACCTGGGGACCTCTATGGCTACACCTTC. Its protein product is CASSGPGDLYGYTF.